The clone carrying this TCR beta chain is categorized as medium-sized (0.01 to 0.1%). Its target is unknown. CD45RO/CCR7/CD25/CD127/CD95/CD27 separated CD4+ naive, central memory, regulatory and stem cell-like memory cells by sorting. The authors reverse transcribed all of the isolated RNA, so sequencing captured expressed TCRB transcripts. Assay used: immunoSEQ multiplex PCR; TCRdb lists only in-frame clones, some missing. The sample records roughly 53,000 clones, under 50% being singletons. The germline CDR1 and CDR2 sequences are GTSNPN and SVGIG (reference sequence). This CDR3 spans 14 amino acids. V dropped 2 bases and J dropped 5; count of bases not matched to a gene: 9. This record belongs to a study of beta chain features in type 1 diabetes. On the study more broadly: Sorted cells, around 100 million in number, were examined across all samples. General study results and limits: In type 1 diabetes patients, VDJ junctions had fewer insertions; deletions at these junctions were more frequent. Within the patient group, naive, central memory and Treg TCRB repertoires appeared more similar to each other than within healthy donors. In every one of the four CD4+ subsets, TCRB CDR3s were moderately but significantly shorter in Type 1 diabetes patients.

The TCR originated in a man under 40 with type 1 diabetes. The chain uses TRBV30 and TRBJ2-7, with 7 bases lining up with TRBD1. The specimen sequenced was Tregs from blood. The CDR3 nucleotides read TGTGCCTGGAGTCTCGACAGGGCTGGTGACGAGCAGTACTTC. This gives the protein CAWSLDRAGDEQYF.